A single sample is the source of the 11 T cell receptor beta chains below, sequenced in a study of OX40 agonist ivuxolimab in advanced cancers. The library was obtained by the immunoSEQ multiplex PCR assay. TCRdb mirrors the immuneACCESS table, restricted to in-frame sequences. Some clones are absent from its copies; in checked studies, under half trace to an unresolved V gene, and the reason for the others is unknown. A total of about 66,000 clones appear in this sample, roughly 81% of them only once. Roughly 4.7% of the sample goes to the ten largest clones. The source material was CD4+ or CD8+ T cells sorted from blood, sampled in a trial of the OX40 agonist ivuxolimab. The receptors derive from an adult with an advanced solid tumor such as melanoma, head and neck, liver or kidney cancer.

The chain couples TRBV7-9 to TRBJ2-3, with TRBD2 as a possible D gene (6 bases). Between the trimmed V and J ends, which lost 3 bases and 6 bases, there was a span of 10 bases. Germline CDR1 SEHNR, CDR2 FQNEAQ (reference sequence). The CDR3 extends over 13 amino acids. In nucleotides, the CDR3 is TGTGCCAGCAGCTTCTCGGGAGTTGATACGCAGTATTTT. Encoded protein: CASSFSGVDTQYF. Variable domain in full (rest from reference TRBV7-9 and TRBJ2-3): DTGVSQNPRHKITKRGQNVTFRCDPISEHNRLYWYRQTLGQGPEFLTYFQNEAQLEKSRLLSDRFSAERPKGSFSTLEIQRTEQGDSAMYLCASSFSGVDTQYFGPGTRLTVL.

The V call is TRBV5-1, the J call TRBJ1-1; no definite D call. Per the germline V gene, CDR1 is SGHRS and CDR2 is YFSETQ. V was cut by 0 bases and J by 6 bases, with 15 bases left in between. CDR3 length: 15 amino acids. CDR3 sequence (DNA): TGCGCCAGCAGCTTGGGGCGGACGGGCGCGGCTGAAGCTTTCTTT. Its translation is CASSLGRTGAAEAFF.

The rearrangement links TRBV2 to TRBJ1-4; D is unresolved. The CDR3 covers 15 residues. V was trimmed by 5 bases and J by 3 bases, leaving 13 bases between them. Germline V gene sequence: CDR1 SNHLY, CDR2 FYNNEI. CDR3 sequence: CASSRAGLSNEKLFF. DNA for the CDR3: TGTGCCAGCAGTAGGGCCGGACTGTCTAATGAAAAACTGTTTTTT. The entire variable domain, with the rest obtained from reference TRBV2 and TRBJ1-4, is as follows: EPEVTQTPSHQVTQMGQEVILRCVPISNHLYFYWYRQILGQKVEFLVSFYNNEISEKSEIFDDQFSVERPDGSNFTLKIRSTKLEDSAMYFCASSRAGLSNEKLFFGSGTQLSVL.

The J gene is TRBJ2-5, the V gene TRBV5-1; 9 positions match TRBD2. Germline CDR1 SGHRS, CDR2 YFSETQ. This CDR3 is built from 15 residues. J gave up 4 bases and V 0 bases, and 4 bases lay outside the gene matches. The CDR3 DNA reads as TGCGCCAGCAGCTTGGCACCAGCGGGAGGAGAGACCCAGTACTTC. This sequence encodes CASSLAPAGGETQYF.

This clone was seen once. The chain recombines TRBV7-8 with TRBJ2-3, with D possibly matching TRBD2 (5 bases). V lost 5 bases, J lost 4 bases, and 13 bases lay in between. CDR1 is SGHVS and CDR2 is FQNEAQ in the germline V gene. CDR3 length: 14 residues. CDR3 sequence: CASSTALVPDTQYF. DNA for the CDR3: TGTGCCAGCAGCACTGCACTAGTTCCAGATACGCAGTATTTT.

This clone was seen a few times. The chain is built from TRBV30 and TRBJ1-1, with TRBD1 as a possible D gene (5 bases). This CDR3 region has 15 residues. Germline CDR1 and CDR2: GTSNPN and SVGIG (reference sequence). V gave up 3 bases and J gave up 1 base, with 15 bases separating them. In nucleotides, the CDR3 is TGTGCCTGGAGAACGCAGGGAGGGTGGAACACTGAAGCTTTCTTT. Translating it yields CAWRTQGGWNTEAFF.

This clone showed up just a few times. The chain employs TRBV5-1 and TRBJ2-1, with TRBD2 as a possible D gene (6 bases). CDR3 length: 16 amino acids. Germline lookup yields CDR1 SGHRS and CDR2 YFSETQ. V lost 4 bases to trimming and J lost 3 bases, with 17 bases between them. CDR3 bases: TGCGCCAGCAGCCCCTCCGGGACTGGCCACTACAATGAGCAGTTCTTC. Its translation: CASSPSGTGHYNEQFF.

The table lists this clone with a count of one. The chain recombines TRBV7-9 with TRBJ2-7; 7 positions match TRBD1. Unmatched junction bases numbered 4, after V lost 6 bases and J lost 2 bases. Germline V lookup: CDR1 SEHNR, CDR2 FQNEAQ (reference sequence). The length of the CDR3 is 13 residues. The CDR3: CASSNGQAYEQYF. Written as DNA, the CDR3 is TGTGCCAGCAGTAATGGACAGGCCTACGAGCAGTACTTC.

The V gene is TRBV7-3, the J gene TRBJ2-7; the D gene is possibly TRBD1 (5 bases). V was clipped by 1 base and J by 0 bases, with 7 bases between them. The CDR3 has 14 residues. Germline CDR1 reads SGHTA; CDR2 reads FQGTGA. The CDR3 DNA follows: TGTGCCAGCAGCTTAAACACAGGCTCCTACGAGCAGTACTTC. Its translation: CASSLNTGSYEQYF. Full variable domain (rest looked up from reference TRBV7-3 and TRBJ2-7): GAGVSQTPSNKVTEKGKYVELRCDPISGHTALYWYRQSLGQGPEFLIYFQGTGAADDSGLPNDRFFAVRPEGSVSTLKIQRTERGDSAVYLCASSLNTGSYEQYFGPGTRLTVT.

The CDR3 sequence: CASSWTGGTDTQYF. Written as DNA, the CDR3 is TGCGCCAGCAGTTGGACAGGGGGCACAGATACGCAGTATTTT. This chain uses TRBV4-3 with TRBJ2-3; 9 bases agree with TRBD1. The CDR3 has 14 residues. Unmatched junction bases numbered 2, after V lost 6 bases and J lost 1 base. Germline V gene data show CDR1 as LGHNA and CDR2 as YSLEER.

CDR3 region: CASSLAGAMLAEAFF. CDR3 bases: TGTGCCAGCAGCTTAGCGGGGGCCATGCTGGCTGAAGCTTTCTTT. V usage is TRBV7-9 and J usage is TRBJ1-1; D is perhaps TRBD1 (6 bases). Germline-derived CDR1 and CDR2 are SEHNR and FQNEAQ (reference sequence). V was clipped by 0 bases and J by 6 bases, with 14 bases between them. This CDR3 is 15 amino acids long.